The subject of this entry is one TCR beta chain. What it binds is not known. The sample comes from a study of T cell responses to AZD1222 COVID-19 vaccine. Study-wide findings and caveats: In all cases, repertoires were sampled only after the peak T cell response. Within unmutated variant regions lay the reported targets of nearly half of spike-specific TCRs.

Only in-frame clones appear in the TCRdb table, and some are missing; sequencing was by immunoSEQ multiplex PCR. The sample carries tens of thousands of clones, roughly nine tenths recorded once. The sample in question was peripheral blood, obtained on day 0 of AZD1222 vaccination. The clonotype originates from an adult in good health.

Here the CDR3 DNA reads TGTGCCAGCAGCCAGGTAGGGCTAGCGCTCAATGAGCAGTTCTTC. Its protein product is CASSQVGLALNEQFF. The chain uses TRBV14 and TRBJ2-1; possible D gene TRBD2, 6 bases. The V gene lost 3 bases and the J gene lost 6 bases, with 15 bases spanning the gap. The CDR3 spans 15 residues. Germline lookup yields CDR1 SGHDN and CDR2 FVKESK.